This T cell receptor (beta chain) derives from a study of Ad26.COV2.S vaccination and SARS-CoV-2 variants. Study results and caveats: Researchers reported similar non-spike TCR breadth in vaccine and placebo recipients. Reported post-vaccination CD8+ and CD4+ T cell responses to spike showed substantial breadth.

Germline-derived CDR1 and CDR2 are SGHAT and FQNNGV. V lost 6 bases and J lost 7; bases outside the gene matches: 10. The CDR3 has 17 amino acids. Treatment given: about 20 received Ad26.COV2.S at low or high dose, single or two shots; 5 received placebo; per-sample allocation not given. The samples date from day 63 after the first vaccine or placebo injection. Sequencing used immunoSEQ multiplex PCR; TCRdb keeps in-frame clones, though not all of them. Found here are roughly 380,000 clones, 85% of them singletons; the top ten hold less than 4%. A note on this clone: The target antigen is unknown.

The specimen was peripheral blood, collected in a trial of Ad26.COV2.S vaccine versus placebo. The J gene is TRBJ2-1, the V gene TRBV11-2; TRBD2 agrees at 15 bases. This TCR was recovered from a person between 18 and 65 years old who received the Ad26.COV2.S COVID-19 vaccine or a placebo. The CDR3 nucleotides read TGTGCCAGCAGACCTCGTGGACTAGCGGGGGGGCATAATGAGCAGTTCTTC. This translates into CASRPRGLAGGHNEQFF.